This TCR beta chain originates from a study of cytomegalovirus exposure and HLA in healthy donors. Study-wide results and limits: The study found most TCR sequences rare, yet found some public TCRs in many donors. Reportedly, fewer N-insertions than the approximately 650-donor mean appeared in an Asian-associated ancestry cluster in a later analysis.

Use of 60 Vbeta and 13 Jbeta primers characterized the PCR. TCRdb's table, derived via immunoSEQ multiplex PCR, lists solely in-frame clones and lacks some. This sample has 150,000 to 200,000 clones, with approximately 85% found just once. The length of the CDR3 is 18 residues. Remarks on this clone: Its specificity is unknown.

The TCR was taken from a man aged 18 to 30 in good health and CMV-seropositive. The chain combines TRBV21-1 with TRBJ1-3; the D segment call TRBD1 is taken from the table without a DNA check. TRBV21-1 is reported as a pseudogene. Sequencing was performed on PBMCs. For the CDR3, the DNA is TGTGCCAGCAGCAACCGTGCAGGCTACATACGCTCTGGAAACACCATATATTTT. Protein product: CASSNRAGYIRSGNTIYF.